This TCR beta chain was sequenced during a study of T-cell memory formation after mild COVID-19. Study background: Largely, the TCR clusters proved donor specific. Regarding the study as a whole: Whereas later expanders leaned CD4+, clones contracting day 15 to 85 showed a balanced CD4/CD8 makeup.

In this sample, this clonotype turned up many times. Its antigen remains unknown. Losses at the gene ends were 4 bases for V and 1 base for J; bases not matched to a gene: 5. CDR1 and CDR2 from the germline V gene are SGHRS and YFSETQ. CDR3 size: 15 residues. MiXCR, applied by TCRdb to the 5' RACE reads, yields one record per CDR3 protein. The sample contains some 100,000 distinct CDR3 sequences, around 10% of which appear only once. This TCR was recovered from a man younger than 35 who had mild COVID-19 (a few samples of this study predate the infection). Cell type and time point are not known. Sequences were obtained from PBMCs or a T cell subset sorted from them (not recorded which). The gene calls are TRBV5-1 and TRBJ2-1, with TRBD1 matching 7 bases. The CDR3 DNA follows: TGCGCCAGCAGCCAGGGGGTACTATCCTACAATGAGCAGTTCTTC. Translating gives CASSQGVLSYNEQFF.